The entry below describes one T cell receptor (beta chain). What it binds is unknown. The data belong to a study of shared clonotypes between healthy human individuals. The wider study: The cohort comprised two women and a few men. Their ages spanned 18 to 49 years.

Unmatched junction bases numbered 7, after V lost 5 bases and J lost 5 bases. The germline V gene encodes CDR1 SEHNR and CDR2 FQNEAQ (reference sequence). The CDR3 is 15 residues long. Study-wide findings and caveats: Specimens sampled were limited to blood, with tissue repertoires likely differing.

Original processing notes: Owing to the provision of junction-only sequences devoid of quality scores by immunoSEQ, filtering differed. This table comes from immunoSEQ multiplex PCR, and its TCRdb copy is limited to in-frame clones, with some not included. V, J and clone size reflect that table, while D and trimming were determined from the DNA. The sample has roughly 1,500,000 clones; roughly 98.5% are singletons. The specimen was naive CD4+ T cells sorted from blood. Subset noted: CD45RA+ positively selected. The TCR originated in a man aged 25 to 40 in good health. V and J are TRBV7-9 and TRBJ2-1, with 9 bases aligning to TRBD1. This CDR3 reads CASSPGTGKDNEQFF. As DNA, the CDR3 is TGTGCCAGCAGCCCAGGGACAGGGAAGGACAATGAGCAGTTCTTC. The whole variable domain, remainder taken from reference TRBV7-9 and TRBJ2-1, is DTGVSQNPRHKITKRGQNVTFRCDPISEHNRLYWYRQTLGQGPEFLTYFQNEAQLEKSRLLSDRFSAERPKGSFSTLEIQRTEQGDSAMYLCASSPGTGKDNEQFFGPGTRLTVL.